The clone carrying this TCR beta chain has a handful of counts. Its antigen is currently unknown. TCRdb re-derived calls from the 5' RACE reads in MiXCR, one entry per CDR3 protein. The sample holds about 530,000 distinct CDR3 sequences, about 20% seen once. Trimming shortened V by 0 bases and J by 2 bases, and 11 bases separated the two germline ends. This CDR3 is 14 amino acids long. Germline V gene data show CDR1 as SQVTM and CDR2 as ANQGSEA. The data are from a study of identical twins. Study-level results: Cord blood's abundant beta clonotypes had fewer insertions, unlike memory repertoires. The study drew conclusions from cross-sectional statistical analysis, not from following the same donors.

This sample was also put to use in a study of yellow fever vaccine responses in identical twins.

The chain is built from TRBV29-1 and TRBJ2-7; D might be TRBD1 (6 bases). Specimen: CD4+ T cells sorted from blood. The clonotype comes from a woman younger than 30 in good health. The CDR3 DNA follows: TGCAGCGTTGAAGACCGGGACATTACCTACGAGCAGTACTTC. Residues: CSVEDRDITYEQYF.